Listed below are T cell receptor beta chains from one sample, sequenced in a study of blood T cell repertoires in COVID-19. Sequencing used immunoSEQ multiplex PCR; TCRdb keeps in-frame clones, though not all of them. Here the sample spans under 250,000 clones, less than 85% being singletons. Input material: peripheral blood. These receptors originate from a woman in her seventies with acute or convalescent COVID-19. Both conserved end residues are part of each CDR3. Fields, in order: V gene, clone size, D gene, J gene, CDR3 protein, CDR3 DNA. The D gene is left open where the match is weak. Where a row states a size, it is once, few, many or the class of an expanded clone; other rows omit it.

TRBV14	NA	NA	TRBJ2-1	CASSQDGGSSYNEQFF	TGTGCCAGCAGCCAAGACGGGGGTAGCTCCTACAATGAGCAGTTCTTC
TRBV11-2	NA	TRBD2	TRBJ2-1	CATARGDSYNEQFF	TGTGCCACCGCCCGGGGGGACTCGTACAATGAGCAGTTCTTC
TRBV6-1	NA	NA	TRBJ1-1	CASSGLWGNLNTEAFF	TGTGCCAGCAGTGGGCTTTGGGGCAACCTGAACACTGAAGCTTTCTTT
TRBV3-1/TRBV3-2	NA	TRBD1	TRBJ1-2	CASSPTGGTKGYTF	TGTGCCAGCAGCCCGACAGGGGGCACGAAAGGCTACACCTTC
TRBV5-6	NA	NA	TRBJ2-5	CASSLAAGHRQETQYF	TGTGCCAGCAGCTTGGCTGCGGGCCATAGACAAGAGACCCAGTACTTC
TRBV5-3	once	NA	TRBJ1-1	CARSIDTQGLNTEAFF	TGTGCCAGAAGCATCGACACCCAGGGGTTGAACACTGAAGCTTTCTTT
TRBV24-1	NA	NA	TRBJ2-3	CATSDPAPGDTDTQYF	TGTGCCACCAGTGACCCCGCGCCGGGGGACACAGATACGCAGTATTTT
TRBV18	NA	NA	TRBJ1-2	CASSPFARDGYTF	TGTGCCAGCTCACCATTCGCTCGCGATGGCTACACCTTC
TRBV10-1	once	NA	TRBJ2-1	CASSERSRNEQFF	TGCGCCAGCAGTGAGAGATCGCGAAATGAGCAGTTCTTC
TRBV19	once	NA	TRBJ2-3	CASSPRPGGFTDTQYF	TGTGCCAGTAGCCCGAGGCCGGGGGGCTTCACAGATACGCAGTATTTT
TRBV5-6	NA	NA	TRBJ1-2	CASSPRAGNYGYTF	TGTGCCAGCAGCCCTCGAGCGGGGAACTATGGCTACACCTTC